This T cell receptor (beta chain) was identified in a study of graft-versus-host responses after intestinal transplantation. In the study overall: Every transplant recipient was induced with anti-thymocyte globulin, then maintained on tacrolimus and steroids for 2 to 3 years.

As for this clone: The sample carries other DNA sequences with the same CDR3.

Findings and caveats of the study: Present in recipient marrow, GvH clones included some that appeared first in ileum or blood. Allografts of patients with graft-donor T cell macrochimerism showed high graft-versus-host to host-versus-graft clone ratios.

Responder cells that were proliferating and CFSE-low, both CD3+CD4+ and CD3+CD8+, were sorted after the reaction. Germline values: CDR1 SGHNT, CDR2 YENEEA. The CDR3 extends over 18 amino acids. The V and J ends lost 6 bases and 1 base, in that order; junction bases with no gene match: 11. Repertoires were generated with immunoSEQ multiplex PCR, while TCRdb's copy carries only in-frame clones and drops some. The sample lists about 6,800 clones, more than 25% occurring once. The sample was alloreactive CD4+ T cells from a mixed lymphocyte reaction culture, taken before intestinal transplant. Specified subset: CFSE-low proliferating T cells sorted from roughly six-day pre-transplant mixed lymphocyte reaction (GvH or HvG direction). The chain has TRBV11-3 and TRBJ2-1; the match to TRBD2 covers 11 bases. This sequence was found in a human patient who received an intestinal transplant. The CDR3, as DNA: TGTGCCAGCAGTTTAATTGCTCGGACTAGCGGGTCCTACAATGAGCAGTTCTTC. This gives the protein CASSLIARTSGSYNEQFF. Combining the CDR3 with reference TRBV11-3 and TRBJ2-1 gives the whole variable domain EAGVVQSPRYKIIEKKQPVAFWCNPISGHNTLYWYLQNLGQGPELLIRYENEEAVDDSQLPKDRFSAERLKGVDSTLKIQPAELGDSAVYLCASSLIARTSGSYNEQFFGPGTRLTVL.